This T cell receptor beta chain derives from a study of T cells in Graves' hyperthyroidism and ophthalmopathy. Turning to the study itself: It was at initial diagnosis, before any treatment, that peripheral blood was collected.

Uncontrolled infection, other autoimmune disease, pregnancy or lactation excluded patients. This clonotype was observed a few times. TCR beta CDR3 region amplification was performed from RNA transcripts. During a first-round RT-PCR of the TCR CDR3, the HTBI primer set was used. Each CDR3 protein is one row after TCRdb ran MiXCR on the multiplex PCR reads. The table records roughly 630,000 distinct CDR3 sequences, 15% to 19% of them present only once. Sequencing input: blood. This TCR was recovered from a woman in her twenties or thirties with Graves' hyperthyroidism.

The CDR3 DNA reads as TGCAGTGCGACCCGGGCTCAAGGGACCTATAATTCACCCCTCCACTTT. This gives the protein CSATRAQGTYNSPLHF. The chain uses TRBV20-1 and TRBJ1-6; D is unclear. Trimming stripped 6 bases from V and 2 bases from J, with 17 bases between. CDR1 DFQATT and CDR2 SNEGSKA come from the germline V gene (reference sequence). The length of the CDR3 is 16 residues.